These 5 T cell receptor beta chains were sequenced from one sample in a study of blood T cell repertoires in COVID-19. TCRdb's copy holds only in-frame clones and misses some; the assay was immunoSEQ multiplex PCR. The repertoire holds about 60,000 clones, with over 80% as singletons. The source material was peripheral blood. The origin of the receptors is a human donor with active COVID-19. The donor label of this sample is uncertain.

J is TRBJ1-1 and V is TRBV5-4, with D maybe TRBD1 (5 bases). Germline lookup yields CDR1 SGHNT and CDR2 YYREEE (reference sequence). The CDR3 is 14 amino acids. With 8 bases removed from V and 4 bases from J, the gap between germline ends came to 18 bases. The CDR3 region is CASGNSRALTEAFF. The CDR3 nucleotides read TGTGCCAGTGGGAACAGCAGGGCTCTCACTGAAGCTTTCTTT.

CDR3 region: CASSLDQGRQYF. The CDR3 nucleotides read TGTGCCAGCAGCTTAGACCAGGGGAGGCAGTACTTC. The chain couples TRBV7-9 to TRBJ2-7; D is perhaps TRBD1 (6 bases). There are 12 residues in the CDR3. Germline CDR1 SEHNR, CDR2 FQNEAQ (reference sequence). Trimming shortened V by 1 base and J by 9 bases, and 10 bases separated the two germline ends.

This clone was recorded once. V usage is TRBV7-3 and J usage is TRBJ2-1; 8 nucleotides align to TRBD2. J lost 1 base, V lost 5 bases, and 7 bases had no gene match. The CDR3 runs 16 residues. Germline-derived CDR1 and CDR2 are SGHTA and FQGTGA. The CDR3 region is CASSRTSGPSYNEQFF. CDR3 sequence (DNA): TGTGCCAGCAGCCGAACTAGCGGTCCATCCTACAATGAGCAGTTCTTC.

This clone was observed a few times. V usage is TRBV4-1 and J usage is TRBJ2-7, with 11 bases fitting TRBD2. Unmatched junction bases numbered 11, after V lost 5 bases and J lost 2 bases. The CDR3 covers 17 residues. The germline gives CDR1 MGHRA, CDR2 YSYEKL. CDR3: CASSESGTSGVTYEQYF. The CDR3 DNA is TGCGCCAGCAGCGAGTCCGGGACTAGCGGTGTGACCTACGAGCAGTACTTC.

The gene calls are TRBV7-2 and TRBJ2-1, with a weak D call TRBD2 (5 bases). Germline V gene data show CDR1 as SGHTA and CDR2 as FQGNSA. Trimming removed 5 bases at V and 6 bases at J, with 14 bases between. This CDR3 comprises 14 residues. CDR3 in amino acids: CASSLRRGPNEQFF. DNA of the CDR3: TGTGCCAGCAGCCTCCGACGGGGTCCCAATGAGCAGTTCTTC.